The present T cell receptor (beta chain) was sequenced within a study of beta chain features in type 1 diabetes (dated by TCRdb to about 2018). Study-wide context: No differences in mean age, gender distribution, total cell number or subset yield were found between patients and healthy donors. A total of roughly 100,000,000 sorted cells were examined across all samples, and the number of cells per subset was strongly correlated with RNA yield. Whereas all 30 or so donors provided naive and central memory subsets, regulatory and stem cell-like memory subsets were isolated from just 8 patients and roughly 8 healthy donors. In the study, TCRB repertoires of sorted circulating CD4+ T cell subsets from recently diagnosed type 1 diabetes patients were compared with those of matched healthy donors.

The entire isolated RNA was reverse transcribed using the High Capacity cDNA Reverse Transcription Kit, and thus expressed TCRB transcripts were sequenced. Naive, central memory and regulatory T cell samples underwent deep immunoSEQ sequencing, averaging about 3.57 million total reads per sample. Sorted cells were lysed in RLT buffer, and RNA was extracted using DNase-treated RNeasy Micro or Mini kits according to cell number. To prevent cross-contamination, every cell subset was processed on its own, while patient and healthy donor samples were processed together. The immunoSEQ multiplex PCR was used to amplify TCRB sequences from cDNA, generating 87-bp fragments that spanned the CDR3 region. The amplicons were sequenced using the Illumina HiSeq platform. The source study handled its data this way. Synthetic template baselines were used to correct PCR bias computationally, reads within Hamming distance 2 were collapsed together, and singletons that could not be merged were discarded. Reads were aligned against IMGT to assign V, D and J genes, CDR3 length and insertions or deletions at six rearrangement sites. Within each subset, clonotype counts were normalized to sorted cell number, after which true diversity and Gini coefficients were computed with the tcR R package. The overlap coefficient, calculated on TCRB nucleotide sequences, was used to measure repertoire sharing. As a proxy for the pre-selection repertoire, out-of-frame TCRB sequences from naive cells were analyzed. TCRdb retrieved this table from immuneACCESS and kept in-frame rearrangements only. Not all clones are present; in checked studies, unresolved V genes account for under half, and no reason is known for the remainder. V and J calls and clone size are given by that table; D and trimming were obtained from the DNA. The sample profile shows about 350,000 clones; roughly 21% of them were found once. The ten largest account for about 0.044% of the sample.

Each donor gave one peripheral blood draw, roughly 0.11 L on average, collected into heparinised tubes. A BD FACSAria II and a panel including CD45RO, CCR7, CD25, CD127, CD95 and CD27 were used to sort naive, central memory, regulatory and stem cell-like memory CD4+ T cells. Purity was above 95% for every sorted population. PBMCs were isolated right away by Lymphoprep density gradient centrifugation and were stained directly, without culture. To minimize batch effects, samples were stained and sorted in pairs, one healthy donor with one patient per experiment. Turning to this clone: Its cognate antigen has yet to be identified. No base quality values were provided; no much bigger clone lies one nucleotide off.

Study-wide conclusions, independent of this receptor: Fewer insertions and more nucleotide deletions at VDJ recombination sites were observed in patients with type 1 diabetes, implying thymic rearrangement abnormalities. The naive, central memory and regulatory TCRB repertoires appeared to resemble one another more closely among patients than among healthy donors. Sequencing cDNA rather than genomic DNA could over-represent highly expressing activated cells, although activation and CD3 levels did not differ between groups. In all four CD4+ subsets, TCRB CDR3 length was moderately but significantly shorter in type 1 diabetes patients. Only small numbers of individuals were included in the HLA sub-analyses, which left unresolved whether HLA type had any influence on TCRB rearrangement. PCR might favor shorter templates, but patient and control samples were amplified and corrected together, so any skew would affect both groups equally.

Trimming takes 1 base off V and 5 bases off J; junction bases not matched to a gene: 7. The CDR3, from cysteine to phenylalanine, totals 16 residues. Here the CDR3 DNA is all that survives: 48 bases in frame from base 1. Per the germline V gene (reference sequence), SGHNT is the CDR1 and YYREEE is the CDR2. The sequence was obtained from a woman under 30 in good health. The sequencing sample was made of naive CD4+ T cells from blood. Interpreted using the paper, the cell subset or site label stands for: true naive CD4+ T cells. This chain joins TRBV5-4 to TRBJ2-2; TRBD1 aligns with 8 central bases. The nucleotide sequence is TGTGCCAGCAGCTTGTTATCCTGGACAGGGACCGGGGAGCTGTTTTTT. Its amino acids are CASSLLSWTGTGELFF.